Listed here are 32 T cell receptor beta chains from one sample, sequenced in a study of T cells expressing NK-cell markers (TCRdb year 2020). Library preparation used 5' RACE. The instrument was an Illumina HiSeq 2000. Following TCRdb reprocessing, every CDR3 protein sequence forms one entry, and DNA is not provided. The sample table holds 350,000 to 450,000 distinct CDR3 sequences. Around 5.2% of the sample is in the top ten clones. The sample consisted of blood T cells: a sorted CD56 or NKG2C T cell subset, CD4+ or CD8+ T cells, or bulk PBMC T cells (not recorded which). Receptors were obtained from a man between 18 and 69 years old in good health.

The gene calls are TRBV29-1 and TRBJ2-5; the TCRdb call, TRBD1, lacks DNA for checking. The germline V gene encodes CDR1 SQVTM and CDR2 ANQGSEA. This CDR3 comprises 13 residues. CDR3: CSVRTGSEETQYF. The full variable domain, in which reference TRBV29-1 and TRBJ2-5 provide the parts outside the CDR3, is SAVISQKPSRDICQRGTSLTIQCQVDSQVTMMFWYRQQPGQSLTLIATANQGSEATYESGFVIDKFPISRPNLTFSTLTVSNMSPEDSSIYLCSVRTGSEETQYFGPGTRLLVL.

The chain couples TRBV29-1 to TRBJ2-7; with no DNA, the TCRdb D assignment of TRBD1 cannot be verified. This CDR3 comprises 14 residues. The germline V gene has CDR1 SQVTM and CDR2 ANQGSEA. The CDR3 spells CSVEVGTGAYEQYF.

The rearrangement links TRBV7-8 to TRBJ2-7; TCRdb's D call of TRBD2 is untestable without DNA. Germline V CDR1 and CDR2: SGHVS, FQNEAQ. This CDR3 contains 15 residues. The CDR3 sequence: CASSYRDSTPSEQYF. Drawing the rest from reference TRBV7-8 and TRBJ2-7, the complete variable domain is GAGVSQSPRYKVAKRGQDVALRCDPISGHVSLFWYQQALGQGPEFLTYFQNEAQLDKSGLPSDRFFAERPEGSVSTLKIQRTQQEDSAVYLCASSYRDSTPSEQYFGPGTRLTVT.

The chain combines TRBV7-7 with TRBJ2-1; TCRdb's D gene call, TRBD1, goes unchecked for lack of DNA. The germline V gene has CDR1 SSHAT and CDR2 FNYEAQ (reference sequence). The CDR3 loop spans 14 amino acids. The CDR3 sequence: CASSPRYGGNEQFF.

CDR3 sequence reads: CASSEMPNWEKLFF. The chain carries TRBV6-1 and TRBJ1-4. CDR1 and CDR2 (germline): MNHNS, SASEGT. There are 14 residues in the CDR3.

The rearrangement uses TRBV6-2 or TRBV6-3 and TRBJ2-2; absent DNA, TCRdb's TRBD1 call cannot be checked. Germline loops: CDR1 MNHEY, CDR2 SVGEGT. CDR3 length: 13 amino acids. CDR3 residues: CASRRGGAGELFF.

The rearrangement uses TRBV7-2 and TRBJ2-1. Germline CDR1 and CDR2: SGHTA and FQGNSA. The CDR3 is made up of 16 amino acids. CDR3 sequence reads: CASSSRRYRGYNEQFF.

The V and J genes are TRBV19 and TRBJ2-1; TCRdb calls TRBD1, which cannot be checked without DNA. Germline V gene data show CDR1 as LNHDA and CDR2 as SQIVND (reference sequence). The CDR3 has 15 amino acids. This CDR3 is CASSIEGTGNNEQFF.

This chain links TRBV20-1 with TRBJ2-3; checking the TCRdb D call of TRBD2 is not possible without DNA. The length of the CDR3 is 15 residues. Germline V gene lookup returns CDR1 DFQATT and CDR2 SNEGSKA (reference sequence). The CDR3 is CSAQKTSGGRYTQYF.

This chain links TRBV19 with TRBJ2-6. The length of the CDR3 is 13 residues. Germline CDR1 is LNHDA and CDR2 is SQIVND (reference sequence). The CDR3 loop is CATRFSGANVLTF.

The chain is built from TRBV11-3 and TRBJ2-7; TCRdb's D call of TRBD1 is untestable without DNA. Germline CDR1 SGHNT, CDR2 YENEEA. This CDR3 contains 13 residues. This CDR3 is CASSGQGGHEQYF. Full variable domain (outside the CDR3, taken from reference TRBV11-3 and TRBJ2-7): EAGVVQSPRYKIIEKKQPVAFWCNPISGHNTLYWYLQNLGQGPELLIRYENEEAVDDSQLPKDRFSAERLKGVDSTLKIQPAELGDSAVYLCASSGQGGHEQYFGPGTRLTVT.

The V gene is TRBV14, the J gene TRBJ2-3; TCRdb names TRBD2, which stays unverified in the absence of DNA. CDR1 is SGHDN, CDR2 FVKESK, per germline. This CDR3 is 14 amino acids long. CDR3 residues: CASSRGVYTDTQYF.

The J gene is TRBJ1-2, the V gene TRBV12-5; the D call of TRBD1 rests on TCRdb alone, since no DNA is present to check it. CDR1 is LGHNT, CDR2 FRNRAP, per germline. The CDR3 length is 14 residues. The CDR3 loop is CASGLGTGVYGYTF.

The rearrangement joins TRBV14 to TRBJ2-7; TCRdb designates TRBD1, a call that cannot be tested without DNA. CDR3 length: 14 residues. Germline V CDR1 and CDR2: SGHDN, FVKESK. The CDR3 protein is CASSQDKPGQQQYF.

This sequence joins TRBV11-1 and TRBJ2-1; TCRdb picks TRBD2, but there is no DNA to check that call. Germline loops: CDR1 SGHAT, CDR2 FQDESV (reference sequence). The CDR3 is 16 amino acids. The CDR3 sequence is CASGAQAGTYYNEQFF.

This chain uses TRBV4-1 with TRBJ1-2; checking the TCRdb D call of TRBD1 is not possible without DNA. Germline CDR1 MGHRA, CDR2 YSYEKL. The CDR3 spans 13 residues. CDR3 sequence reads: CASSRDKTYGYTF.

The chain links TRBV29-1 to TRBJ1-1. The CDR3 sequence is 14 residues long. Per the germline V gene, CDR1 is SQVTM and CDR2 is ANQGSEA. The CDR3 sequence: CSVITYGMRTEAFF.

The chain is built from TRBV6-2 or TRBV6-3 and TRBJ2-1; TCRdb designates TRBD2, a call that cannot be tested without DNA. There are 20 residues in the CDR3. Germline CDR1 is MNHEY and CDR2 is SVGEGT. CDR3 sequence: CASSRSLGTSGGTSFNEQFF.

V is TRBV6-1 and J is TRBJ2-2. The CDR3 is 12 amino acids. Germline V lookup: CDR1 MNHNS, CDR2 SASEGT. Here the CDR3 reads CASRHQTGELFF.

This chain uses TRBV7-8 with TRBJ2-7; TCRdb calls TRBD1, which cannot be checked without DNA. This CDR3 region has 15 residues. Germline V gene sequence: CDR1 SGHVS, CDR2 FQNEAQ. The CDR3 is CASSREGQGPYEQYF. The full variable domain, its missing parts supplied by reference TRBV7-8 and TRBJ2-7, is GAGVSQSPRYKVAKRGQDVALRCDPISGHVSLFWYQQALGQGPEFLTYFQNEAQLDKSGLPSDRFFAERPEGSVSTLKIQRTQQEDSAVYLCASSREGQGPYEQYFGPGTRLTVT.

The CDR3 spells CASGNGKSSEQYF. The chain is built from TRBV2 and TRBJ2-7. The CDR3 loop spans 13 amino acids. Germline V CDR1 and CDR2: SNHLY, FYNNEI.

The V gene is TRBV15, the J gene TRBJ1-6; TCRdb indicates TRBD1, and absent DNA this call remains unverified. Looked up from germline, CDR1 is LNHNV and CDR2 is YYDKDF (reference sequence). This CDR3 has 16 residues. CDR3 residues: CATSRDLTVEAGRLHF.

The chain couples TRBV19 to TRBJ1-6; TCRdb's D call of TRBD1 is untestable without DNA. Germline V gene data show CDR1 as LNHDA and CDR2 as SQIVND (reference sequence). The CDR3 spans 16 residues. CDR3 in amino acids: CASSIQTTVRGSPLHF.

This chain uses TRBV7-3 with TRBJ2-5. This CDR3 is built from 13 residues. In germline, CDR1 is SGHTA, CDR2 FQGTGA. The CDR3 sequence: CASSPSQEETQYF. Supplemented by reference TRBV7-3 and TRBJ2-5, the full variable domain reads GAGVSQTPSNKVTEKGKYVELRCDPISGHTALYWYRQSLGQGPEFLIYFQGTGAADDSGLPNDRFFAVRPEGSVSTLKIQRTERGDSAVYLCASSPSQEETQYFGPGTRLLVL.

The chain carries TRBV12-3 or TRBV12-4 and TRBJ2-7. The CDR3 sequence is 17 residues long. CDR3 sequence reads: CASSQTGPSWEHYEQYF.

The J gene is TRBJ1-1, the V gene TRBV18; lacking DNA, the TRBD1 call made by TCRdb goes unchecked. This CDR3 spans 14 amino acids. Germline CDR1 is KGHSH and CDR2 is LQKENI. CDR3 residues: CASSSEGGATEAFF. The whole variable domain, remainder taken from reference TRBV18 and TRBJ1-1, is NAGVMQNPRHLVRRRGQEARLRCSPMKGHSHVYWYRQLPEEGLKFMVYLQKENIIDESGMPKERFSAEFPKEGPSILRIQQVVRGDSAAYFCASSSEGGATEAFFGQGTRLTVV.

V usage is TRBV25-1 and J usage is TRBJ1-5. This CDR3 comprises 13 residues. CDR1 and CDR2 (germline): MGHDK, SYGVNS. CDR3 sequence reads: CASRDYSNQPQHF.

The chain employs TRBV29-1 and TRBJ1-2; TCRdb names TRBD1, which stays unverified in the absence of DNA. CDR1 is SQVTM and CDR2 is ANQGSEA in the germline V gene. CDR3 length: 13 residues. CDR3 loop: CSVEADRGFGYTF.

This sequence joins TRBV7-9 and TRBJ1-2; as DNA is missing, the TRBD1 call by TCRdb cannot be tested. The CDR3 runs to 13 residues. CDR1 and CDR2 (germline): SEHNR, FQNEAQ (reference sequence). CDR3 region: CASRGTANYGYTF. The variable domain in full, with the rest retrieved from reference TRBV7-9 and TRBJ1-2, is DTGVSQNPRHKITKRGQNVTFRCDPISEHNRLYWYRQTLGQGPEFLTYFQNEAQLEKSRLLSDRFSAERPKGSFSTLEIQRTEQGDSAMYLCASRGTANYGYTFGSGTRLTVV.

This rearrangement joins TRBV5-1 to TRBJ2-2. Germline V lookup: CDR1 SGHRS, CDR2 YFSETQ. The CDR3 sequence is 14 residues long. The CDR3 region is CASSGQGDTGELFF.

This chain connects TRBV6-1 to TRBJ2-2; TCRdb's assignment of TRBD1 cannot be checked, as there is no DNA. Germline V gene data show CDR1 as MNHNS and CDR2 as SASEGT. The CDR3 loop spans 15 amino acids. The chain's CDR3 is CASSPGFLDTGELFF.

This sequence joins TRBV5-1 and TRBJ2-5. CDR3 size: 15 residues. The germline gives CDR1 SGHRS, CDR2 YFSETQ. The CDR3 region is CASSLAGSEEETQYF.